The 32 T cell receptor beta chains given below trace back to one sample, sequenced in a study of blood T cell repertoires in COVID-19. TCRdb keeps only in-frame clones here, not all; method: immunoSEQ multiplex PCR. Here the sample spans around 49,000 clones, more than 70% being singletons. Sequenced: peripheral blood. The receptors originated from a human donor in a cohort sampled during active COVID-19.

Only one count was recorded for this clone. V and J are TRBV2 and TRBJ2-1; TRBD2 aligns across 9 bases. Germline loops: CDR1 SNHLY, CDR2 FYNNEI. The CDR3 totals 18 residues. Trimming cost V 3 bases and J 8 bases; bases outside gene matches: 17. The CDR3 protein is CASSDPGTSYIPSDEQFF. The CDR3 DNA sequence: TGTGCCAGCAGTGACCCCGGGACTAGCTATATTCCCAGCGATGAGCAGTTCTTC.

The gene calls are TRBV6-6 and TRBJ2-1, with D possibly TRBD2 on 7 matching bases. V lost 6 bases to trimming and J lost 7 bases, with 19 bases between them. CDR1 is MNHNY, CDR2 SVGAGI, per germline (reference sequence). This CDR3 has 15 residues. The DNA of the CDR3 is TGTGCCAGCAGCGTACTCGGGGGGCCGGGGAATGAGCAGTTCTTC. Translating it yields CASSVLGGPGNEQFF.

The chain carries TRBV7-6 and TRBJ2-3, with 11 bases matching TRBD2. Germline-derived CDR1 and CDR2 are SGHVS and FNYEAQ. The CDR3 loop spans 16 amino acids. V lost 4 bases and J lost 1; bases outside the gene matches: 4. As DNA, the CDR3 is TGTGCCAGCAGCTCAGGGACTAGCGGTCGCACAGATACGCAGTATTTT. It codes for CASSSGTSGRTDTQYF.

The gene calls are TRBV5-4 and TRBJ2-2, with D perhaps TRBD2 (5 bases). The V end was cut by 4 bases, the J end by 6 bases, with 13 bases between. CDR1 and CDR2 from the germline V gene are SGHNT and YYREEE (reference sequence). The CDR3 consists of 14 residues. CDR3 coding DNA: TGTGCCAGCAGCAGAGGGCAGTTGGCCGGGGAGCTGTTTTTT. Translation: CASSRGQLAGELFF.

The V call is TRBV25-1, the J call TRBJ2-1; tentative D call: TRBD2 (6 bases). The V end lost 3 bases, the J end lost 7 bases, and 10 bases lay between the germline ends. This CDR3 contains 13 residues. CDR1 is MGHDK and CDR2 is SYGVNS in the germline V gene. CDR3 DNA sequence: TGTGCCAGCAGTGACTCTGGGGGGAATGAGCAGTTCTTC. This translates into CASSDSGGNEQFF.

The chain employs TRBV21-1 and TRBJ1-5. TRBV21-1 is shown as a pseudogene. The CDR3 has 17 residues. The chain's CDR3 is CAKQEVGAEGNNQPQHF. The CDR3, as DNA: TGTGCTAAGCAGGAAGTAGGGGCGGAGGGAAACAATCAGCCCCAGCATTTT.

The chain is built from TRBV2 and TRBJ2-7; 8 positions match TRBD2. The CDR3 extends over 15 amino acids. Germline CDR1 is SNHLY and CDR2 is FYNNEI. V trimming: 2 bases; J trimming: 7 bases; junction bases outside the gene matches: 10. Written as DNA, the CDR3 is TGTGCCAGCAGTGAATCCCCGGGAGGGCCGAGAGAGCAGTACTTC. Its translation: CASSESPGGPREQYF.

The chain employs TRBV5-8 and TRBJ1-1; D may be TRBD1 (6 bases). With 4 bases removed from V and 1 base from J, the gap between germline ends came to 14 bases. This CDR3 has 15 residues. Germline CDR1 is SGHTS and CDR2 is YDEGEE. In DNA form, the CDR3 reads TGTGCCAGCAGCACAGCGGGACACAAGAACACTGAAGCTTTCTTT. Encoded protein: CASSTAGHKNTEAFF.

V and J are TRBV29-1 and TRBJ2-3; 7 nucleotides align to TRBD1. The V gene end was trimmed by 3 bases and the J gene end by 3 bases; junction bases not matched to a gene: 9. In germline, CDR1 is SQVTM, CDR2 ANQGSEA. The CDR3 is 15 residues long. The DNA of the CDR3 is TGCAGCGTTGACGGGGCGGCAGGGGGTACAGATACGCAGTATTTT. This codes for CSVDGAAGGTDTQYF.

The rearrangement links TRBV4-3 to TRBJ2-7; no clear D. V lost 4 bases and J lost 2, with 12 bases in between. Per the germline V gene, CDR1 is LGHNA and CDR2 is YSLEER. CDR3 length equals 14 residues. CDR3 DNA: TGCGCCAGCAGCCTCAGACGCACAGCCTACGAGCAGTACTTC. Translating it yields CASSLRRTAYEQYF.

The chain has TRBV5-8 and TRBJ2-1; 8 bases fit TRBD1. J lost 10 bases, V lost 2 bases, and 14 bases had no gene match. Germline CDR1 SGHTS, CDR2 YDEGEE. CDR3 length equals 16 residues. CDR3 amino acids: CASSLGWGAGGDEQFF. The CDR3 nucleotides are TGTGCCAGCAGCTTAGGCTGGGGAGCAGGGGGCGACGAGCAGTTCTTC.

The CDR3 sequence: CASSSGSSGGTNLQETQYF. The DNA of the CDR3 is TGTGCCAGCAGCTCGGGTTCTAGCGGGGGGACCAATCTCCAAGAGACCCAGTACTTC. The chain couples TRBV5-8 to TRBJ2-5, with 11 bases aligning to TRBD2. Germline-derived CDR1 and CDR2 are SGHTS and YDEGEE. After removal of 3 bases from V and 1 base from J, the junction contained 14 bases not matched to a gene. CDR3 size: 19 residues.

CDR3 bases: TGTGCCAGCAGCGCCGACAGGGGCTCCTACAATGAGCAGTTCTTC. This encodes CASSADRGSYNEQFF. V is TRBV6-2 or TRBV6-3 and J is TRBJ2-1; 8 nucleotides match TRBD1. Germline values: CDR1 MNHEY, CDR2 SVGEGT. The CDR3 consists of 15 residues. V lost 6 bases, J lost 0 bases, and 4 bases stayed unmatched.

The chain employs TRBV6-2 or TRBV6-3 and TRBJ2-7; TRBD2 might be the D (5 bases). CDR1 and CDR2 (germline): MNHEY, SVGEGT. Trimming stripped 6 bases from V and 2 bases from J, with 14 bases between. There are 14 residues in the CDR3. DNA of the CDR3: TGTGCCAGCAGCCGTTCTAGCCTACCCTACGAGCAGTACTTC. As protein: CASSRSSLPYEQYF.

The V gene is TRBV7-8, the J gene TRBJ2-1, with 8 nucleotides matching TRBD2. The length of the CDR3 is 15 residues. CDR1 SGHVS and CDR2 FQNEAQ come from the germline V gene. V lost 0 bases and J lost 4; bases outside the gene matches: 2. This CDR3 is CASSLAGGRYNEQFF. CDR3 nucleotides: TGTGCCAGCAGCTTAGCTGGCGGGAGGTACAATGAGCAGTTCTTC.

The rearrangement uses TRBV10-3 and TRBJ1-2; D gene unclear. Trimming took off 0 bases at V and 4 bases at J, with 12 bases between the two ends. The CDR3 extends over 15 amino acids. Germline CDR1 and CDR2: ENHRY and SYGVKD. The CDR3: CAISESVQASYGYTF. The CDR3 DNA follows: TGTGCCATCAGTGAGTCGGTCCAGGCTTCCTATGGCTACACCTTC.

The chain joins TRBV2 to TRBJ1-4; D is unclear. Germline CDR1 reads SNHLY; CDR2 reads FYNNEI. The CDR3 contains 12 residues. V gave up 11 bases and J gave up 4 bases, with 11 bases separating them. The CDR3 DNA sequence: TGTGCCGGCTACAGCTATAATGAAAAACTGTTTTTT. This sequence encodes CAGYSYNEKLFF.

The chain has TRBV5-1 and TRBJ2-2; D gene uncertain. The CDR3 has 16 amino acids. Trimming stripped 0 bases from V and 7 bases from J, with 16 bases between. Per the germline V gene, CDR1 is SGHRS and CDR2 is YFSETQ. The CDR3 sequence is CASSLGNLRLDGELFF. The CDR3 nucleotides are TGCGCCAGCAGCTTGGGCAACCTCCGACTGGACGGGGAGCTGTTTTTT.

The chain is built from TRBV7-2 and TRBJ2-3, with a possible D match to TRBD2 (6 bases). The CDR3 is 18 amino acids. CDR1 and CDR2 from the germline V gene are SGHTA and FQGNSA. Trimming left V 5 bases short and J 6 bases short, with 27 bases between. CDR3 loop: CASSQTAGGAGNRDTQYF. DNA for the CDR3: TGTGCCAGCAGCCAGACCGCCGGGGGTGCGGGGAACAGGGATACGCAGTATTTT. Variable domain in full (rest from reference TRBV7-2 and TRBJ2-3): GAGVSQSPSNKVTEKGKDVELRCDPISGHTALYWYRQSLGQGLEFLIYFQGNSAPDKSGLPSDRFSAERTGGSVSTLTIQRTQQEDSAVYLCASSQTAGGAGNRDTQYFGPGTRLTVL.

V and J are TRBV4-2 and TRBJ1-2; TRBD1 might be the D (6 bases). This CDR3 comprises 20 residues. Trimming shortened V by 1 base and J by 1 base, and 25 bases separated the two germline ends. Germline CDR1 reads LGHNA; CDR2 reads YNFKEQ. The CDR3 DNA follows: TGTGCCAGCAGCCAAGCCCAGCCCGGGACAACGATCCTCGATAACTATGGCTACACCTTC. It codes for CASSQAQPGTTILDNYGYTF.

The rearrangement links TRBV9 to TRBJ1-3, with no clear D. CDR1 is SGDLS, CDR2 YYNGEE, per germline. The CDR3 length is 17 residues. The V and J ends lost 0 bases and 0 bases respectively, with 13 bases between them. The CDR3 region is CASSVGSVSSSGNTIYF. The CDR3 nucleotides read TGTGCCAGCAGCGTAGGGTCCGTTTCTAGCTCTGGAAACACCATATATTTT. Full variable domain (outside the CDR3, taken from reference TRBV9 and TRBJ1-3): DSGVTQTPKHLITATGQRVTLRCSPRSGDLSVYWYQQSLDQGLQFLIQYYNGEERAKGNILERFSAQQFPDLHSELNLSSLELGDSALYFCASSVGSVSSSGNTIYFGEGSWLTVV.

This clone has only one observation. V and J are TRBV10-3 and TRBJ2-1, with 10 positions matching TRBD2. V was pared by 4 bases and J by 6 bases, with 12 bases of the junction left unmatched. The CDR3 loop spans 17 amino acids. Germline V gives CDR1 ENHRY, CDR2 SYGVKD. The CDR3 DNA reads as TGTGCCATCAGTGCGGGATCAGCGGGAGGGCCTTTCAATGAGCAGTTCTTC. The encoded protein is CAISAGSAGGPFNEQFF.

The chain uses TRBV7-2 and TRBJ1-1; a weak D match, TRBD1 (5 bases). Germline V CDR1 and CDR2: SGHTA, FQGNSA. V was trimmed by 5 bases and J by 5 bases, leaving 18 bases between them. This CDR3 has 15 residues. The CDR3 nucleotides are TGTGCCAGCAGCGCAGGGTCTGCGGTTCGAACTGAAGCTTTCTTT. Translating gives CASSAGSAVRTEAFF.

The V gene is TRBV5-4, the J gene TRBJ1-2; 9 bases fit TRBD1. The germline V gene has CDR1 SGHNT and CDR2 YYREEE (reference sequence). After removal of 5 bases from V and 8 bases from J, the junction contained 13 bases not matched to a gene. The CDR3 length is 15 residues. This CDR3 reads CASRPGQGMSRGYTF. CDR3 nucleotides: TGTGCCAGCAGGCCGGGACAGGGTATGTCGCGAGGCTACACCTTC.

V gene TRBV5-5 combines with J gene TRBJ1-5; 8 nucleotides match TRBD1. The CDR3 sequence is 13 residues long. V was pared by 3 bases and J by 5 bases, with 1 base of the junction left unmatched. Germline CDR1 reads SGHKS; CDR2 reads YYEKEE (reference sequence). CDR3 bases: TGTGCCAGCAGCTCGACAGGGGATCAGCCCCAGCATTTT. Residues: CASSSTGDQPQHF.

The genes are TRBV29-1 and TRBJ1-2; 9 nucleotides align to TRBD1. The V and J ends lost 6 bases and 9 bases, in that order; junction bases with no gene match: 8. The CDR3 has 12 residues. CDR1 and CDR2 (germline): SQVTM, ANQGSEA. The CDR3 loop reads CSVDRGEGSYTF. CDR3 sequence (DNA): TGCAGCGTCGACAGGGGGGAAGGAAGCTACACCTTC.

The rearrangement joins TRBV3-1 (or the pseudogene TRBV3-2) to TRBJ2-3; maybe TRBD2 (6 bases). The CDR3 sequence is 16 residues long. Looked up from germline, CDR1 is LGHDT and CDR2 is YNNKEL (reference sequence). Trimming pared 4 bases from V and 0 bases from J, leaving 14 bases between. CDR3 in amino acids: CASSPGRFSSTDTQYF. The CDR3 DNA follows: TGTGCCAGCAGCCCGGGGAGGTTCTCTAGCACAGATACGCAGTATTTT.

The rearrangement joins TRBV6-5 to TRBJ1-2; D is perhaps TRBD1 (5 bases). Germline V gene lookup returns CDR1 MNHEY and CDR2 SVGAGI. V gave up 7 bases and J gave up 4 bases, with 13 bases separating them. This CDR3 is 13 amino acids long. The CDR3: CASTDPGSYGYTF. The CDR3 DNA reads as TGTGCCAGCACAGATCCAGGGTCCTATGGCTACACCTTC.

The chain recombines TRBV7-2 with TRBJ2-7; 9 positions match TRBD2. V shed 5 bases, J shed 1 base, and the junction held 6 bases outside the gene matches. CDR3 length: 15 amino acids. Germline V gene data show CDR1 as SGHTA and CDR2 as FQGNSA. CDR3 nucleotide sequence: TGTGCCAGCAGCCCCCAAGCGGGAGGATCCTACGAGCAGTACTTC. It specifies CASSPQAGGSYEQYF.

The rearrangement joins TRBV14 to TRBJ2-7, with D tentatively TRBD1 (5 bases). V lost 0 bases and J lost 0, with 9 bases in between. CDR1 is SGHDN, CDR2 FVKESK, per germline. The CDR3 length is 15 residues. Here the CDR3 reads CASSQEGRVSYEQYF. The CDR3 DNA reads TGTGCCAGCAGCCAAGAAGGCAGGGTCTCCTACGAGCAGTACTTC.

The chain links TRBV19 to TRBJ2-3; perhaps TRBD1 as D (5 bases). The germline V gene has CDR1 LNHDA and CDR2 SQIVND (reference sequence). V lost 1 base to trimming and J lost 4 bases, with 6 bases between them. The CDR3 length is 13 residues. Here the CDR3 reads CASSIGGPDTQYF. CDR3 nucleotide sequence: TGTGCCAGTAGTATAGGGGGCCCAGATACGCAGTATTTT.

Written as DNA, the CDR3 is TGTGCCAGCAGCCCAAGACAGCTCGATAATTCACCCCTCCACTTT. Residues: CASSPRQLDNSPLHF. This sequence joins TRBV6-6 and TRBJ1-6, with D tentatively TRBD1 (5 bases). The CDR3 covers 15 residues. Trimming took off 6 bases at V and 5 bases at J, with 14 bases between the two ends. The germline V gene encodes CDR1 MNHNY and CDR2 SVGAGI (reference sequence).